This TCR beta chain was documented in a study of identical twins. CDR1 and CDR2 (germline): SGHDN, FVKESK. The CDR3 has 13 residues. Germline trimming cut 8 bases from V and 5 bases from J; bases unmatched to any gene: 7. TCRdb re-called the 5' RACE reads with MiXCR, one entry per CDR3 protein. The sample lists more than 400,000 distinct CDR3 sequences, approximately 14% seen once, with 0.44% in the top ten. A further study also used this sample, focusing on yellow fever vaccine responses in identical twins.

The rearrangement uses TRBV14 and TRBJ2-7, with 9 bases that match TRBD2. The sample comprised CD4+ T cells sorted from blood. The receptor comes from a woman aged 18-30 years in good health. The CDR3 DNA is TGTGCCAGCGGCGGGAGGGCCGCCCACGAGCAGTACTTC. It yields the protein CASGGRAAHEQYF.